This is a list of T cell receptor beta chains from one sample in a study of cytomegalovirus exposure and HLA in healthy donors. Clones were sequenced by immunoSEQ multiplex PCR, and TCRdb holds only the in-frame ones, with some missing. The sample yields around 120,000 clones, 60% to 85% seen once. The specimen was PBMCs. The receptor set was obtained from a middle-aged woman in good health and CMV-seropositive. Both conserved end residues are part of each CDR3. The D gene is left open where the match is weak. Some rows have no size entry. The others give once, few or many, or a class for an expanded clone.

j_call: TRBJ2-3
v_call: TRBV13
d_call: NA
clone_size: NA
cdr3_aa: CASSYRTPADTQYF
cdr3_nt: TGTGCCAGCAGCTACCGGACTCCTGCAGATACGCAGTATTTT

j_call: TRBJ2-7
v_call: TRBV7-9
d_call: TRBD1
clone_size: NA
cdr3_aa: CASSHRDRGYEQYF
cdr3_nt: TGTGCCAGCAGCCACCGGGACAGGGGCTACGAGCAGTACTTC

j_call: TRBJ2-1
v_call: TRBV5-1
d_call: TRBD2
clone_size: NA
cdr3_aa: CASSLQVAGVGEQFF
cdr3_nt: TGCGCCAGCAGCTTGCAGGTAGCGGGAGTCGGCGAGCAGTTCTTC

j_call: TRBJ1-1
v_call: TRBV11-3
d_call: NA
clone_size: NA
cdr3_aa: CASSPSGNTEAFF
cdr3_nt: TGTGCCAGCAGCCCAAGCGGAAACACTGAAGCTTTCTTT

j_call: TRBJ1-2
v_call: TRBV27
d_call: TRBD1
clone_size: NA
cdr3_aa: CASSSRQGAYYGYTF
cdr3_nt: TGTGCCAGCAGTTCCAGACAGGGGGCCTACTATGGCTACACCTTC

j_call: TRBJ2-5
v_call: TRBV2
d_call: TRBD2
clone_size: NA
cdr3_aa: CASRSGGGETQYF
cdr3_nt: TGTGCCAGCAGAAGCGGGGGAGGGGAGACCCAGTACTTC

j_call: TRBJ2-7
v_call: TRBV7-2
d_call: NA
clone_size: once
cdr3_aa: CASSLAAVYEQYF
cdr3_nt: TGTGCCAGCAGCTTAGCAGCGGTTTACGAGCAGTACTTC

j_call: TRBJ1-2
v_call: TRBV5-6
d_call: NA
clone_size: few
cdr3_aa: CASSRQFNYGYTF
cdr3_nt: TGTGCCAGCAGCCGACAGTTCAACTATGGCTACACCTTC

j_call: TRBJ2-1
v_call: TRBV9
d_call: TRBD1
clone_size: NA
cdr3_aa: CASSVDGGQGINEQFF
cdr3_nt: TGTGCCAGCAGCGTAGACGGGGGACAGGGAATCAATGAGCAGTTCTTC

j_call: TRBJ2-5
v_call: TRBV5-1
d_call: TRBD2
clone_size: NA
cdr3_aa: CASSTGLAGDQETQYF
cdr3_nt: TGCGCCAGCAGCACCGGACTAGCGGGGGACCAAGAGACCCAGTACTTC

j_call: TRBJ2-5
v_call: TRBV6-5
d_call: TRBD2
clone_size: NA
cdr3_aa: CASFPSGSETQYF
cdr3_nt: TGTGCCAGCTTCCCTAGCGGGAGTGAGACCCAGTACTTC

j_call: TRBJ1-1
v_call: TRBV2
d_call: NA
clone_size: few
cdr3_aa: CASGRTEMNTEAFF
cdr3_nt: TGTGCCAGCGGAAGGACAGAGATGAACACTGAAGCTTTCTTT

j_call: TRBJ1-5
v_call: TRBV11-2
d_call: NA
clone_size: NA
cdr3_aa: CASSPSGSNQPQHF
cdr3_nt: TGTGCCAGCAGTCCCAGCGGGAGCAATCAGCCCCAGCATTTT

j_call: TRBJ1-1
v_call: TRBV19
d_call: NA
clone_size: NA
cdr3_aa: CASSTGTEGTEAFF
cdr3_nt: TGTGCCAGTAGCACAGGGACGGAAGGCACTGAAGCTTTCTTT

j_call: TRBJ1-2
v_call: TRBV19
d_call: NA
clone_size: few
cdr3_aa: CASSTTQAYGYTF
cdr3_nt: TGTGCCAGTAGTACGACACAGGCCTATGGCTACACCTTC

j_call: TRBJ1-2
v_call: TRBV9
d_call: NA
clone_size: few
cdr3_aa: CASSPDLQGNYGYTF
cdr3_nt: TGTGCCAGCAGCCCCGACCTCCAGGGGAACTATGGCTACACCTTC

j_call: TRBJ2-7
v_call: TRBV5-1
d_call: TRBD2
clone_size: once
cdr3_aa: CASSLAPAGLTQTSYEQYF
cdr3_nt: TGCGCCAGCAGCTTGGCCCCAGCGGGACTAACTCAAACTTCCTACGAGCAGTACTTC

j_call: TRBJ2-7
v_call: TRBV29-1
d_call: TRBD1
clone_size: NA
cdr3_aa: CSVLRDRGPEQYF
cdr3_nt: TGCAGCGTTCTCCGGGACAGGGGTCCCGAGCAGTACTTC

j_call: TRBJ2-1
v_call: TRBV14
d_call: TRBD2
clone_size: NA
cdr3_aa: CASSIASGGEQFF
cdr3_nt: TGTGCCAGCAGCATCGCTAGCGGGGGGGAGCAGTTCTTC

j_call: TRBJ1-1
v_call: TRBV4-2
d_call: NA
clone_size: NA
cdr3_aa: CASLKSMNTEAFF
cdr3_nt: TGTGCCAGCCTTAAAAGCATGAACACTGAAGCTTTCTTT